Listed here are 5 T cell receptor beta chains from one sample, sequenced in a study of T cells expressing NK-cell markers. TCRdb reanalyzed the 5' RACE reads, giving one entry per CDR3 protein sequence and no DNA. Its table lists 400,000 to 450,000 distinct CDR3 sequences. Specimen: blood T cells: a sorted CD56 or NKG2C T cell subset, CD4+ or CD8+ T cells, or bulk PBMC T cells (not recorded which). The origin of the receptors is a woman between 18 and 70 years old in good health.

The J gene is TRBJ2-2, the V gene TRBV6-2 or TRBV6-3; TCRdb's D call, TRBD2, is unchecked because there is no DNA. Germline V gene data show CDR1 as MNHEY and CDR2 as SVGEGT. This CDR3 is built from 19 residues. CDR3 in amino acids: CASSYSGLAGGLNTGELFF.

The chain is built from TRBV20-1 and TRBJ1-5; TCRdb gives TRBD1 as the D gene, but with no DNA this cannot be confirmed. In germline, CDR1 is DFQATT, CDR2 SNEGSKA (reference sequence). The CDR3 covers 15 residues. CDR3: CSARKQGSGNQPQHF.

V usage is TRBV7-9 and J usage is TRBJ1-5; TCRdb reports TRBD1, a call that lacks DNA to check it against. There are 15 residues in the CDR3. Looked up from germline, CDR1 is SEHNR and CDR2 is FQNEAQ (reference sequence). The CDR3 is CASSPDVTGHQPQHF.

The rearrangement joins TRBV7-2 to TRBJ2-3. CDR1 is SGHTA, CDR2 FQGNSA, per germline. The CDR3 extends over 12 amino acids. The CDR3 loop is CASSLDLDTQYF.

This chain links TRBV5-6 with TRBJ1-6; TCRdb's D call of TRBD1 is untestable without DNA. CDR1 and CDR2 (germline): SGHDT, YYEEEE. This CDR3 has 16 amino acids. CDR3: CASSPGQSSYNSPLHF.